The entry below gives a single T cell receptor beta chain sequence along with its context. The method was immunoSEQ multiplex PCR; TCRdb's version includes in-frame clones alone and lacks a portion of them. The sample records fewer than 45,000 clones, around 92% being singletons. The data belong to a study of ipilimumab plus nivolumab after autologous stem cell transplantation. Starting 14 to 28 days after autologous transplant, ipilimumab 1 mg/kg was given. V gave up 6 bases and J gave up 2 bases; unmatched junction bases: 13. The CDR3 has 16 amino acids. Germline V CDR1 and CDR2: SEHNR, FQNEAQ (reference sequence).

The sequence was obtained from a male donor with multiple myeloma. The source was PBMCs, collected in a trial of ipilimumab plus nivolumab as post-transplant consolidation. The chain combines TRBV7-9 with TRBJ2-7, with 7 bases that match TRBD1. CDR3 DNA sequence: TGTGCCAGCAGTCCCCCGACAGGGTTACCAACCTACGAGCAGTACTTC. It encodes CASSPPTGLPTYEQYF.